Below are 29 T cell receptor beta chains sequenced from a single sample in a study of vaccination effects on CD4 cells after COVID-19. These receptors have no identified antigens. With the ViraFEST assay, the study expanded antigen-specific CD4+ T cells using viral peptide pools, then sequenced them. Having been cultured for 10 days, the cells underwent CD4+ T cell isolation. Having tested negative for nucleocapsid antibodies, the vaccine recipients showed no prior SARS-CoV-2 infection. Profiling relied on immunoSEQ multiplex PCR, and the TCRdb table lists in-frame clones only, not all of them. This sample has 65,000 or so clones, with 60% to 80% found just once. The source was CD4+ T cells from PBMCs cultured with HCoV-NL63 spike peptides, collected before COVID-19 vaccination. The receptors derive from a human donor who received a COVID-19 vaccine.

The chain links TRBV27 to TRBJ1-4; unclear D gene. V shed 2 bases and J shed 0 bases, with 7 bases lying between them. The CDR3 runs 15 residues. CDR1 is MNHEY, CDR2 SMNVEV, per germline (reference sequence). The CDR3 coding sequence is TGTGCCAGCAGTTTAAGACACGCAACTAATGAAAAACTGTTTTTT. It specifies CASSLRHATNEKLFF.

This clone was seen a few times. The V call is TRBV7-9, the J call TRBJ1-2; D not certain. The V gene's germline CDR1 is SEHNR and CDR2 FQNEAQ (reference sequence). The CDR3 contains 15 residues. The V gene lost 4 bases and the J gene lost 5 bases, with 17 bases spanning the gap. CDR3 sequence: CASSSNGGLAYGYTF. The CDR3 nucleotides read TGTGCCAGCAGCTCAAACGGTGGTTTAGCGTATGGCTACACCTTC.

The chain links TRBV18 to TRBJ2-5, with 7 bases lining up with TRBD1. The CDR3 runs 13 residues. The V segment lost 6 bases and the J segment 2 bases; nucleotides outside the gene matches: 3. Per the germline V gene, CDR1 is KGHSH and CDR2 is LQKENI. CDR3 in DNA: TGTGCCAGCTCGAGGACAGGACAAGAGACCCAGTACTTC. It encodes CASSRTGQETQYF.

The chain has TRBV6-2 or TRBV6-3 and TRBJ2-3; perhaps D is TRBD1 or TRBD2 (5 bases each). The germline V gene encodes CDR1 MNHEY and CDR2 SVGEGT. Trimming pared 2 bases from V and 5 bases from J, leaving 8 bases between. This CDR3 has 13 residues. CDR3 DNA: TGTGCCAGCAGTTACGGGGGTGTAGATACGCAGTATTTT. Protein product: CASSYGGVDTQYF.

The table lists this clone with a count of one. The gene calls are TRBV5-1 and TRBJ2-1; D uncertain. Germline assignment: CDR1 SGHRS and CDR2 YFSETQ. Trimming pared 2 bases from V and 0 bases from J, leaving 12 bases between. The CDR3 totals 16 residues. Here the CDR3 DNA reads TGCGCCAGCAGCTTAACTCCAGATAGCTCCTACAATGAGCAGTTCTTC. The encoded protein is CASSLTPDSSYNEQFF.

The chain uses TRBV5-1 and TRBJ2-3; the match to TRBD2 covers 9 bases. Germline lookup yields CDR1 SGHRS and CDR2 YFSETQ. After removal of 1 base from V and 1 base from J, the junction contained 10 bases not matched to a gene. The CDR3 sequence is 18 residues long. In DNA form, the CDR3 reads TGCGCCAGCAGCTTGAGGCTAGCGGGGATCTTGCGCACAGATACGCAGTATTTT. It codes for CASSLRLAGILRTDTQYF.

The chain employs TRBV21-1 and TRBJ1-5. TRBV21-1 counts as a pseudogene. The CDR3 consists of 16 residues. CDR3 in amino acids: CASSKYRGLGNQPQHF. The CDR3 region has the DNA TGTGCCAGCAGCAAATATCGGGGTTTGGGCAATCAGCCCCAGCATTTT.

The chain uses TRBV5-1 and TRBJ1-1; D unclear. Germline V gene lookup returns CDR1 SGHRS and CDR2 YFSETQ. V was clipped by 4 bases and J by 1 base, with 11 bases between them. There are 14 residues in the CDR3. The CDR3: CASSGDSGNTEAFF. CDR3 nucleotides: TGCGCCAGCAGCGGGGATTCAGGGAACACTGAAGCTTTCTTT.

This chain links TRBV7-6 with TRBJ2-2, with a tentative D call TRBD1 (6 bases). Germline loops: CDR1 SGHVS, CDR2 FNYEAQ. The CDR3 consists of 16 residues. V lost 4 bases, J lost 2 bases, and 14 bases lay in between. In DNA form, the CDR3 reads TGTGCCAGCAGCTCAACACTGGGGACAAACACCGGGGAGCTGTTTTTT. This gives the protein CASSSTLGTNTGELFF.

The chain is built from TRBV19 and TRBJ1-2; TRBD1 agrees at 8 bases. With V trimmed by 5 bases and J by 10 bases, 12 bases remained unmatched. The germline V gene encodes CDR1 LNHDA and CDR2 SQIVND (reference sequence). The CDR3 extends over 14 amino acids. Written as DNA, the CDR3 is TGTGCCAGTAGTCCGGGACAGGACAGGGATACCTACACCTTC. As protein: CASSPGQDRDTYTF. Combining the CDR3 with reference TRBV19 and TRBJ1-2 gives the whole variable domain DGGITQSPKYLFRKEGQNVTLSCEQNLNHDAMYWYRQDPGQGLRLIYYSQIVNDFQKGDIAEGYSVSREKKESFPLTVTSAQKNPTAFYLCASSPGQDRDTYTFGSGTRLTVV.

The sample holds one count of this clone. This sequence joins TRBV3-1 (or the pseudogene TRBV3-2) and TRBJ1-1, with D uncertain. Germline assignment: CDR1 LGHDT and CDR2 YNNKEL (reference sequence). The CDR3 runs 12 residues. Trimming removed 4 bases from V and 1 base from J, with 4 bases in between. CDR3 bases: TGTGCCAGCAGCCCCCGGAACACTGAAGCTTTCTTT. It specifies CASSPRNTEAFF.

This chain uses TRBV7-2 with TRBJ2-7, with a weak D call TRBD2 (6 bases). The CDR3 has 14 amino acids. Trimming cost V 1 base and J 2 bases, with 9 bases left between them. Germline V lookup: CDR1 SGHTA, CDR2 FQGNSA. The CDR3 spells CASSLGGGTYEQYV. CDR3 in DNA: TGTGCCAGCAGCTTAGGTGGAGGGACCTACGAGCAGTACGTC.

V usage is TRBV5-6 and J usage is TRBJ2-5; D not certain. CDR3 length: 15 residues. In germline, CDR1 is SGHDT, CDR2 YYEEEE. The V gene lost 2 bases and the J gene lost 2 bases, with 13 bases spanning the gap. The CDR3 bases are TGTGCCAGCAGCTTCAACGGTGGGTTGCAAGAGACCCAGTACTTC. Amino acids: CASSFNGGLQETQYF.

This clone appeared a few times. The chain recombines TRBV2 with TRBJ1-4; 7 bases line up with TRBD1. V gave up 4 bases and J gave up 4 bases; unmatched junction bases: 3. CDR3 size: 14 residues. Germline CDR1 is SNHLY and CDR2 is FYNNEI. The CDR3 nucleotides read TGTGCCAGCAGTGCAAACAGGGGTAATGAAAAACTGTTTTTT. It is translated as CASSANRGNEKLFF. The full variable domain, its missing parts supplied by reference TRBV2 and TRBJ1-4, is EPEVTQTPSHQVTQMGQEVILRCVPISNHLYFYWYRQILGQKVEFLVSFYNNEISEKSEIFDDQFSVERPDGSNFTLKIRSTKLEDSAMYFCASSANRGNEKLFFGSGTQLSVL.

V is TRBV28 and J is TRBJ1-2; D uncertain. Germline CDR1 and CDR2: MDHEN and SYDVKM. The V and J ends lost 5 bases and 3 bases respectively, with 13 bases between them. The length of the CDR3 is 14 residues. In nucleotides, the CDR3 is TGTGCCAGCAGTCAGCTGGGGTTCGACTATGGCTACACCTTC. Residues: CASSQLGFDYGYTF.

CDR3 in amino acids: CASRQGNYGYTF. CDR3 DNA: TGTGCCAGCCGACAGGGAAACTATGGCTACACCTTC. The V and J genes are TRBV19 and TRBJ1-2, with 7 bases fitting TRBD1. With 9 bases clipped from V and 2 bases from J, the junction kept 3 bases outside the gene matches. The CDR3 totals 12 residues. CDR1 and CDR2 (germline): LNHDA, SQIVND (reference sequence).

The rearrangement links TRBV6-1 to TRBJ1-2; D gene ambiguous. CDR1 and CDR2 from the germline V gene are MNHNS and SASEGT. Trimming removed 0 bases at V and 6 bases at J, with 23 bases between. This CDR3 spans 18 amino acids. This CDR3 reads CASSEAYLRAGLRDGYTF. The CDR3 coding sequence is TGTGCCAGCAGTGAAGCGTATCTGCGGGCAGGCCTAAGGGATGGCTACACCTTC.

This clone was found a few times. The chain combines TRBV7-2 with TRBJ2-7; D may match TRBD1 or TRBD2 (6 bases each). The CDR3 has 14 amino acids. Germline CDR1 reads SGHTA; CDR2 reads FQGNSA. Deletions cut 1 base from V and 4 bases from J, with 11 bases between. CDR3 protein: CASSLGGGMYEQYV. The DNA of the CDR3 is TGTGCCAGCAGCTTAGGAGGGGGGATGTACGAGCAGTACGTC.

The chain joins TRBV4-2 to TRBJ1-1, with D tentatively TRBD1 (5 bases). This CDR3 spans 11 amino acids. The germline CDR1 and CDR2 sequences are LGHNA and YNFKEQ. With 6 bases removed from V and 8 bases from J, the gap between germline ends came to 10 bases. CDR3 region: CASRLKGEAFF. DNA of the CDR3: TGTGCCAGCAGGCTTAAGGGGGAAGCTTTCTTT.

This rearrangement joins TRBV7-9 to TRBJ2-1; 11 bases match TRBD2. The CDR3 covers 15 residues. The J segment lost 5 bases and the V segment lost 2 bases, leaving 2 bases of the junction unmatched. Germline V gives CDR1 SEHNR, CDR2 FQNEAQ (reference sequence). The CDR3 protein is CASSLRLAGNNEQFF. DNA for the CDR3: TGTGCCAGCAGCTTAAGACTAGCGGGGAACAATGAGCAGTTCTTC.

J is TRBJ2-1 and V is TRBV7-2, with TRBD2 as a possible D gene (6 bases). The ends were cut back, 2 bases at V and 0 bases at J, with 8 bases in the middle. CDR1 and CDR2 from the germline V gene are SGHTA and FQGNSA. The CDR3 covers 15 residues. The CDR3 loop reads CASSLRTTSYNEQFF. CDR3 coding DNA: TGTGCCAGCAGCTTAAGGACTACCTCCTACAATGAGCAGTTCTTC.

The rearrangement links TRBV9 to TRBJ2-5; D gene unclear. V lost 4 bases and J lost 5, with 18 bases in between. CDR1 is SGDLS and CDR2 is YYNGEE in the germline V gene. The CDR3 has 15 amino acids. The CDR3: CASSPRAAPFETQYF. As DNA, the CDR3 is TGTGCCAGCAGCCCCCGGGCCGCCCCTTTCGAGACCCAGTACTTC.

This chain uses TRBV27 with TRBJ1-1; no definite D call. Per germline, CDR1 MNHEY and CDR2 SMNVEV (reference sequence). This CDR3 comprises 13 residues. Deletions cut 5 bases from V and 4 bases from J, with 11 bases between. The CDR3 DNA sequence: TGTGCCAGCAGTCCCTCAGGCGGCACTGAAGCTTTCTTT. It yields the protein CASSPSGGTEAFF.

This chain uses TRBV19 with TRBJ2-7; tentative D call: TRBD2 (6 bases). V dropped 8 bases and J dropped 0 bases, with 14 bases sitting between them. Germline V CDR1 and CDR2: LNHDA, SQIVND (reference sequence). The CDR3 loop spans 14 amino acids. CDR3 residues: CASQIRGASYEQYV. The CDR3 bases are TGTGCCAGTCAGATACGCGGGGCCTCCTACGAGCAGTACGTC.

The CDR3: CASGLSGNGGNTQYF. DNA for the CDR3: TGTGCTAGTGGTTTGTCCGGCAATGGAGGTAATACGCAGTATTTT. The chain links TRBV12-5 to TRBJ2-3; TRBD2 is a possible D gene (5 bases). V gave up 2 bases and J gave up 7 bases, with 16 bases separating them. Germline V lookup: CDR1 LGHNT, CDR2 FRNRAP. The CDR3 has 15 residues.

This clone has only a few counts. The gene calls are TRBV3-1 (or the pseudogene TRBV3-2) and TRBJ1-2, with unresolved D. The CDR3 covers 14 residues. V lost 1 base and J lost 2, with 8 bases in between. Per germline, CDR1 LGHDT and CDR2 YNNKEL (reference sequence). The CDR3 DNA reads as TGTGCCAGCAGCCAAGGGTTCGCAAACTATGGCTACACCTTC. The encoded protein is CASSQGFANYGYTF.

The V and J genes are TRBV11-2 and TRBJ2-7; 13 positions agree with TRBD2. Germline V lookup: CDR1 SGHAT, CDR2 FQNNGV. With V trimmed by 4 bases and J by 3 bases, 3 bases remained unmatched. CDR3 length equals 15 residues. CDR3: CASSWTSGGFYEQYV. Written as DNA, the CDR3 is TGTGCCAGCAGCTGGACTAGCGGGGGTTTCTACGAGCAGTACGTC.

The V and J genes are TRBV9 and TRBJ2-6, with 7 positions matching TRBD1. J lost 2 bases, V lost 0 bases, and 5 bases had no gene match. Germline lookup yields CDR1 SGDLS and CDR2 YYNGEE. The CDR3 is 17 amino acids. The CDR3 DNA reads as TGTGCCAGCAGCGTAGGCCATCAGGGGGCTGGGGCCAACGTCCTGACTTTC. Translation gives CASSVGHQGAGANVLTF.

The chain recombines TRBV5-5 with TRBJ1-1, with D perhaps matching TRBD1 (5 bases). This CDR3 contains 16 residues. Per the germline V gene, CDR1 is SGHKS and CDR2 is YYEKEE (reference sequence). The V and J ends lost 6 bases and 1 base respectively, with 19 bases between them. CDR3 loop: CASTPFGGLPNTEAFF. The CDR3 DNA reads TGTGCCAGCACCCCGTTCGGGGGTTTGCCGAACACTGAAGCTTTCTTT.